Given below is one TCR beta chain in context. Its specificity is unknown. This CDR3 has 15 residues. Per germline, CDR1 SGHTA and CDR2 FQGNSA. Trimming cost V 0 bases and J 5 bases; bases outside gene matches: 6. This sample was included in a study of blood T cells in healthy people across ages. Study-wide results and limits: The unknown donor CMV status may have confounded expanded clonotype changes. Higher diversity, along with more naive CD4+ cells, distinguished long-lived donors from aged donors.

Per sample, extraction of total RNA gave at least 5.5 micrograms in every case. A second PCR of about 7 to 12 cycles used a sample-barcoded 5' primer and a J-beta primer mix. All samples yielded 2.5 million or more CDR3-containing paired-end reads. TCRdb re-called the 5' RACE reads through MiXCR, storing one row per CDR3 protein. The sample yields 710,000 or so distinct CDR3 sequences, about 30% seen once. The sequenced sample consisted of blood. The sequence came from a woman older than 75 in good health. This chain uses TRBV7-2 with TRBJ1-2; 7 positions agree with TRBD1. The CDR3 sequence is CASSLAAGTEYGYTF. DNA for the CDR3: TGTGCCAGCAGCTTAGCGGCCGGGACAGAGTATGGCTACACCTTC.